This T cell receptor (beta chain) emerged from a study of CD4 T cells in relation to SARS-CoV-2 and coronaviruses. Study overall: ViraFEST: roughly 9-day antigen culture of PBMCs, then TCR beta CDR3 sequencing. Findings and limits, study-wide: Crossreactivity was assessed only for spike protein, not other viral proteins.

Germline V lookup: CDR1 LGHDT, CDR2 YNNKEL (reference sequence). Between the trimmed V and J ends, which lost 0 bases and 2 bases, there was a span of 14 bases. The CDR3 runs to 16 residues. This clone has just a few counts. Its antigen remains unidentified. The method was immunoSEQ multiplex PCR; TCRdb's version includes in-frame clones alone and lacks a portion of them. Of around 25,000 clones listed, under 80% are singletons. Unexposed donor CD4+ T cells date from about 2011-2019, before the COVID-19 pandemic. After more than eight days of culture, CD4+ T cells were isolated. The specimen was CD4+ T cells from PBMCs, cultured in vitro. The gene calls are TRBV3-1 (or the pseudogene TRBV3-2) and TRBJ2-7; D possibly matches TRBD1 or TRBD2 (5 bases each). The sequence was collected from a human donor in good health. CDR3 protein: CASSQDSAGTPYEQYF. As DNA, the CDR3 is TGTGCCAGCAGCCAAGATTCGGCAGGGACCCCCTACGAGCAGTACTTC.